Detailed here is one T cell receptor beta chain. The V and J ends lost 3 bases and 5 bases respectively, with 19 bases between them. Germline CDR1 is LNHDA and CDR2 is SQIVND (reference sequence). The CDR3 has 16 amino acids. Patients in Seattle were enrolled during active infection, then followed longitudinally. This sample was taken from a study of blood T cell repertoires in COVID-19. Study in general: Italy, Spain and the United States were the sources of the convalescent and acute COVID-19 samples. PBMCs, B-cell-depleted T cells, or T cells were the source of the cDNA or gDNA that made up the material.

Method: immunoSEQ multiplex PCR; TCRdb's copy keeps in-frame clones and lacks some. The sample holds fewer than 700,000 clones, roughly 91% seen once. Sequencing was carried out using peripheral blood. The sequence was obtained from a woman aged 45-59 years with COVID-19, enrolled during active disease. The chain couples TRBV19 to TRBJ1-2, with D possibly being TRBD1 (5 bases). The CDR3 bases are TGTGCCAGTAGTATTGCTGGAACAGGAGCATCGTATGGCTACACCTTC. Protein: CASSIAGTGASYGYTF.